This TCR beta chain appears in the sequencing data of a study of beta chain features in type 1 diabetes. Findings and caveats of the study: Moderate but significant shortening of TCRB CDR3s was recorded in all four CD4+ subsets from Type 1 diabetes patients. Sequencing used cDNA, and cells with high TCR expression could therefore be over-represented.

Germline lookup yields CDR1 SGDLS and CDR2 YYNGEE. The CDR3 loop spans 15 amino acids. Deletions cut 0 bases from V and 3 bases from J, with 13 bases between. Expressed TCRB transcripts were sequenced, since all the RNA that had been isolated was reverse transcribed. This table comes from immunoSEQ multiplex PCR, and its TCRdb copy is limited to in-frame clones, with some not included. The data hold around 690,000 clones, with around an eighth observed a single time. This clone was seen a single time. Its target is not known. In total, each donor contributed a single heparinised blood draw that averaged about 100 mL. It was via CD45RO/CCR7/CD25/CD127/CD95/CD27 that CD4+ naive, central memory, regulatory and stem cell-like memory cells were sorted. Populations obtained by sorting all exceeded 95% purity.

Sample: naive CD4+ T cells from blood. The TCR sequence derives from a young man with type 1 diabetes. The chain carries TRBV9 and TRBJ2-7; a weak D match, TRBD2 (6 bases). The CDR3 coding sequence is TGTGCCAGCAGCGTAGGGGGAGGTTCCGGCTACGAGCAGTACTTC. Its protein product is CASSVGGGSGYEQYF. Full variable domain (rest looked up from reference TRBV9 and TRBJ2-7): DSGVTQTPKHLITATGQRVTLRCSPRSGDLSVYWYQQSLDQGLQFLIQYYNGEERAKGNILERFSAQQFPDLHSELNLSSLELGDSALYFCASSVGGGSGYEQYFGPGTRLTVT.